What follows describes a single T cell receptor beta chain. Its antigen is unknown. The data stem from a study of T cell clones after liver transplantation. On the study more broadly: Post-transplant blood was tracked for graft-donor-reactive T cell clones identified in a pre-transplant mixed lymphocyte reaction. Points from the study as a whole: Graft donor-reactive T cells may have migrated into the graft rather than being deleted. Post-transplant, graft-donor-reactive CD4 TCRbeta sequences in blood dropped significantly in most of the 8 subjects. Small, mixed patient groups and varying post-transplant times limit these conclusions.

The CDR3 extends over 15 amino acids. Germline V gene sequence: CDR1 SGHAT, CDR2 FQDESV (reference sequence). The V and J ends lost 5 bases and 8 bases, in that order; junction bases with no gene match: 7. Clones were sequenced by immunoSEQ multiplex PCR, and TCRdb holds only the in-frame ones, with some missing. This table has 20,000 to 30,000 clones, more than 60% appearing once. The sample here was CD4+ T cells from blood, taken before liver transplant. The chain combines TRBV11-1 with TRBJ1-6, with 9 bases lining up with TRBD1. The sequence was obtained from a human donor who received a liver transplant. CDR3 sequence reads: CASSPEGTGYSPLHF. The CDR3, as DNA: TGTGCCAGCAGCCCGGAGGGGACAGGGTATTCACCCCTCCACTTT.